The 23 T cell receptor beta chains below come from one sample, sequenced in a study of CD39 and CD103 CD8 tumor-infiltrating T cells. Method: immunoSEQ multiplex PCR; TCRdb's copy keeps in-frame clones and lacks some. Among about a thousand clones listed, under 40% were seen once. The sequenced sample was CD39- CD103- CD8+ T cells sorted from the tumor. The subset is: CD103-CD39- double-negative CD45RA- CD8 T cells. These receptor sequences come from a human donor with melanoma.

V and J are TRBV7-8 and TRBJ2-2, with TRBD2 matching over 10 bases. The CDR3 extends over 15 amino acids. The V segment lost 3 bases and the J segment 6 bases; nucleotides outside the gene matches: 4. The V gene's germline CDR1 is SGHVS and CDR2 FQNEAQ. CDR3 nucleotide sequence: TGTGCCAGCAGCTTTACAGCGGGGGGGGCCGGGGAGCTGTTTTTT. Protein sequence: CASSFTAGGAGELFF.

The CDR3 DNA is TGTGCCAGCAGCTTGCAGGGGGCTTCCGGGGAGCTGTTTTTT. Protein product: CASSLQGASGELFF. The chain is built from TRBV5-4 and TRBJ2-2; TRBD1 matches at 8 bases. Germline assignment: CDR1 SGHNT and CDR2 YYREEE (reference sequence). This CDR3 spans 14 amino acids. Germline trimming cut 1 base from V and 6 bases from J; bases unmatched to any gene: 2.

This clone was observed a few times. The chain combines TRBV7-9 with TRBJ2-1, with a possible D match to TRBD2 (5 bases). The CDR3 sequence is 16 residues long. The V gene's germline CDR1 is SEHNR and CDR2 FQNEAQ (reference sequence). Deletions cut 5 bases from V and 0 bases from J, with 14 bases between. CDR3 in amino acids: CASSPTVGSSYNEQFF. The CDR3 DNA is TGTGCCAGCAGCCCGACGGTGGGGAGCTCCTACAATGAGCAGTTCTTC.

The table lists this clone with a few counts. The V and J genes are TRBV5-4 and TRBJ1-2, with D maybe TRBD1 (6 bases). The CDR3 is made up of 13 amino acids. The V end was cut by 4 bases, the J end by 6 bases, with 13 bases between. Germline CDR1 SGHNT, CDR2 YYREEE (reference sequence). CDR3 nucleotide sequence: TGTGCCAGCAGCCTAGGGGGGTTCAATGGCTACACCTTC. Translation gives CASSLGGFNGYTF. Looking up the rest from reference TRBV5-4 and TRBJ1-2 gives the full variable domain: ETGVTQSPTHLIKTRGQQVTLRCSSQSGHNTVSWYQQALGQGPQFIFQYYREEENGRGNFPPRFSGLQFPNYSSELNVNALELDDSALYLCASSLGGFNGYTFGSGTRLTVV.

This clone is judged medium-sized. The chain uses TRBV10-3 and TRBJ2-1; 9 bases match TRBD2. With V trimmed by 10 bases and J by 1 base, 8 bases remained unmatched. Germline-derived CDR1 and CDR2 are ENHRY and SYGVKD. The CDR3 extends over 15 amino acids. The CDR3 is CATYEAGGSYNEQFF. The CDR3, as DNA: TGTGCCACCTATGAAGCGGGAGGTTCCTACAATGAGCAGTTCTTC.

This clone qualifies as medium-sized. The genes are TRBV6-6 and TRBJ2-2, with TRBD2 matching 12 bases. Germline-derived CDR1 and CDR2 are MNHNY and SVGAGI (reference sequence). The trim removed 6 bases at V and 3 bases at J, leaving 2 bases unmatched. The CDR3 length is 15 residues. This CDR3 is CASSRTSGDTGELFF. The DNA for the CDR3 is TGTGCCAGCAGCCGGACTAGCGGGGACACCGGGGAGCTGTTTTTT.

The rearrangement uses TRBV2 and TRBJ2-5; no clear D. Looked up from germline, CDR1 is SNHLY and CDR2 is FYNNEI. V lost 3 bases and J lost 2, with 10 bases in between. The CDR3 contains 14 residues. The CDR3 DNA is TGTGCCAGCAGTGAGCGTCGATATCAAGAGACCCAGTACTTC. It yields the protein CASSERRYQETQYF.

This clone rates as hyperexpanded (1% or more). The chain has TRBV13 and TRBJ2-3; D uncertain. This CDR3 is 16 amino acids long. Trimming removed 0 bases from V and 0 bases from J, with 10 bases in between. Germline lookup yields CDR1 PRHDT and CDR2 FYEKMQ (reference sequence). The CDR3 loop is CASSLGNAVSTDTQYF. In DNA, the CDR3 is TGTGCCAGCAGCTTAGGCAACGCGGTGAGCACAGATACGCAGTATTTT.

By share, this clone counts as large (0.1 to 1%). The V call is TRBV4-3, the J call TRBJ1-4; D might be TRBD1 (6 bases). Germline V gene sequence: CDR1 LGHNA, CDR2 YSLEER. V gave up 0 bases and J gave up 3 bases, with 11 bases separating them. The CDR3 has 16 amino acids. This chain's CDR3 is CASSQDWAGANEKLFF. For the CDR3, the DNA is TGCGCCAGCAGCCAAGATTGGGCAGGGGCTAATGAAAAACTGTTTTTT.

The chain links TRBV7-2 to TRBJ2-2; 10 nucleotides line up with TRBD2. CDR3 length equals 16 residues. V lost 3 bases and J lost 5; bases outside the gene matches: 6. The germline V gene has CDR1 SGHTA and CDR2 FQGNSA. The CDR3 reads CASSFLAGGGTGELFF. Written as DNA, the CDR3 is TGTGCCAGCAGCTTTTTAGCGGGAGGAGGGACCGGGGAGCTGTTTTTT.

J is TRBJ2-2 and V is TRBV5-1; 12 nucleotides agree with TRBD2. After removal of 4 bases from V and 2 bases from J, the junction contained 3 bases not matched to a gene. The CDR3 consists of 16 residues. Germline assignment: CDR1 SGHRS and CDR2 YFSETQ. For the CDR3, the DNA is TGCGCCAGCAGCACCGGACTAGCGGGAAACACCGGGGAGCTGTTTTTT. The encoded protein is CASSTGLAGNTGELFF. Full variable domain (rest looked up from reference TRBV5-1 and TRBJ2-2): KAGVTQTPRYLIKTRGQQVTLSCSPISGHRSVSWYQQTPGQGLQFLFEYFSETQRNKGNFPGRFSGRQFSNSRSEMNVSTLELGDSALYLCASSTGLAGNTGELFFGEGSRLTVL.

This clone is labeled as large. The rearrangement joins TRBV7-6 to TRBJ2-2, with 7 bases that match TRBD1. The junction had 4 bases not matched to a gene; V was cut back by 1 base and J by 8 bases. This CDR3 spans 14 amino acids. Germline loops: CDR1 SGHVS, CDR2 FNYEAQ. CDR3 protein: CASSLGQGEGELFF. The CDR3 DNA is TGTGCCAGCAGCTTAGGACAGGGAGAAGGGGAGCTGTTTTTT.

This clone is large within its sample. This sequence joins TRBV15 and TRBJ1-1, with TRBD1 matching over 7 bases. The CDR3 totals 14 residues. Unmatched junction bases numbered 5, after V lost 4 bases and J lost 3 bases. Germline assignment: CDR1 LNHNV and CDR2 YYDKDF (reference sequence). Here the CDR3 DNA reads TGTGCCACCAGCACGACAGGGTTGGACACTGAAGCTTTCTTT. Protein sequence: CATSTTGLDTEAFF.

The chain has TRBV11-1 and TRBJ1-2; 8 bases line up with TRBD1. Losses at the gene ends were 5 bases for V and 8 bases for J; bases not matched to a gene: 7. This CDR3 region has 13 residues. From germline, CDR1 is SGHAT and CDR2 FQDESV (reference sequence). The DNA for the CDR3 is TGTGCCAGCAGCCCGACAGGGGTGGAAGGCTACACCTTC. Protein sequence: CASSPTGVEGYTF.

This clone is medium-sized within its sample. V gene TRBV4-3 combines with J gene TRBJ2-4, with D tentatively TRBD1 (5 bases). Deletions cut 4 bases from V and 7 bases from J, with 20 bases between. Germline loops: CDR1 LGHNA, CDR2 YSLEER. The CDR3 runs 16 residues. The CDR3 here is CASSPLLQDLTNIQYF. The CDR3 DNA sequence: TGCGCCAGCAGCCCTCTCCTACAGGATCTCACTAACATTCAGTACTTC.

This clone qualifies as medium-sized. V is TRBV4-3 and J is TRBJ1-2; D ambiguous. V gave up 0 bases and J gave up 8 bases, with 22 bases separating them. This CDR3 is built from 17 residues. Germline lookup yields CDR1 LGHNA and CDR2 YSLEER. CDR3 in DNA: TGCGCCAGCAGCCAAGAACGGCTGGCTTTAAGCTACGGAGGCTACACCTTC. Translation gives CASSQERLALSYGGYTF.

The rearrangement links TRBV27 to TRBJ2-7; 9 bases match TRBD1. This CDR3 contains 13 residues. Trimming cost V 5 bases and J 7 bases; bases outside gene matches: 6. The germline CDR1 and CDR2 sequences are MNHEY and SMNVEV (reference sequence). Here the CDR3 DNA reads TGTGCCAGCAGTCTGGGACAGGGAAATGAGCAGTACTTC. Its translation is CASSLGQGNEQYF.

In its sample, this clone is medium-sized. The rearrangement uses TRBV4-3 and TRBJ2-7; TRBD2 is a possible D gene (5 bases). Trimming stripped 3 bases from V and 2 bases from J, with 8 bases between. The CDR3 length is 13 residues. In germline, CDR1 is LGHNA, CDR2 YSLEER. The CDR3 nucleotides are TGCGCCAGCAGCCAGGGAGAAGCCTACGAGCAGTACTTC. Protein: CASSQGEAYEQYF.

This clone is labeled medium-sized (0.01 to 0.1%). The rearrangement joins TRBV7-8 to TRBJ2-7; tentative D call: TRBD2 (6 bases). Germline V gives CDR1 SGHVS, CDR2 FQNEAQ. This CDR3 is built from 12 residues. V lost 6 bases, J lost 6 bases, and 12 bases lay in between. CDR3 residues: CASSKTRVEQYF. The CDR3 bases are TGTGCCAGCAGTAAGACTAGAGTCGAGCAGTACTTC.

This chain connects TRBV13 to TRBJ1-5; D is unresolved. CDR3 length: 9 residues. Trimming left V 11 bases short and J 6 bases short, with 5 bases between. CDR1 is PRHDT and CDR2 is FYEKMQ in the germline V gene (reference sequence). CDR3 sequence reads: CAFFQPQHF. CDR3 DNA: TGTGCCTTTTTTCAGCCCCAGCATTTT.

Relative to its sample, this clone is large. V usage is TRBV19 and J usage is TRBJ2-1; 7 bases match TRBD1. Per the germline V gene, CDR1 is LNHDA and CDR2 is SQIVND (reference sequence). CDR3 length: 15 amino acids. V shed 6 bases, J shed 7 bases, and the junction held 12 bases outside the gene matches. CDR3 sequence (DNA): TGTGCCAGTAGAGAGGGGGCGTCAGGTTATAATGAGCAGTTCTTC. Translating gives CASREGASGYNEQFF.

On this clone itself: The junction departs from the called germline gene at one end, perhaps through a read error. The chain joins TRBV10-3 to TRBJ1-1; D not certain. CDR1 is ENHRY and CDR2 is SYGVKD in the germline V gene. This CDR3 is built from 15 residues. The CDR3 region has the DNA TGTGCCAGCAGTCCGATAAAGGATTTAAGCACTGAAGCTTTCTTT. Protein sequence: CASSPIKDLSTEAFF.

The rearrangement uses TRBV11-2 and TRBJ2-2, with 9 bases matching TRBD1. The CDR3 contains 15 residues. Germline V gives CDR1 SGHAT, CDR2 FQNNGV. Losses at the gene ends were 3 bases for V and 1 base for J; bases not matched to a gene: 0. The CDR3 spells CASSLGQGNTGELFF. CDR3 sequence (DNA): TGTGCCAGCAGCTTGGGACAGGGGAACACCGGGGAGCTGTTTTTT.